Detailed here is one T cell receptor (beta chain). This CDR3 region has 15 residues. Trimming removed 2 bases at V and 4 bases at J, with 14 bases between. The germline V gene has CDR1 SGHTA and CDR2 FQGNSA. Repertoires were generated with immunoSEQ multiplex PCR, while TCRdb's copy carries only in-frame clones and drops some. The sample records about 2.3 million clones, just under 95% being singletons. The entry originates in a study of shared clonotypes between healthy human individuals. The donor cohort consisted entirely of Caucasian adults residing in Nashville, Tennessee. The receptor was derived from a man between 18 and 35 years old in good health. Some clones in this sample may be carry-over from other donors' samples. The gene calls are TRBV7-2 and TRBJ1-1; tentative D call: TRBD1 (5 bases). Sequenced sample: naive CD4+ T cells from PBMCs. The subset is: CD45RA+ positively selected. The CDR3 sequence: CASSLTGAGVTEAFF. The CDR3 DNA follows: TGTGCCAGCAGCTTAACCGGGGCGGGCGTCACTGAAGCTTTCTTT.